Presented here are 12 T cell receptor beta chains from one specimen sequenced in a study of radiotherapy plus CTLA-4 blockade in lung cancer. The protocol was immunoSEQ multiplex PCR, while the TCRdb copy is restricted to in-frame clones and leaves out a portion. The data contain approximately 85,000 clones, around 83% of them seen just once; the ten biggest clones take up roughly 15%. The sequencing here drew on peripheral blood, taken from a patient treated with radiotherapy plus ipilimumab. Receptor source: a human donor with non-small cell lung cancer that progressed on radiotherapy plus ipilimumab.

This clone was detected a few times. The chain couples TRBV19 to TRBJ1-3, with 12 positions matching TRBD1. V was pared by 10 bases and J by 3 bases, with 4 bases of the junction left unmatched. This CDR3 is 14 amino acids long. Germline lookup yields CDR1 LNHDA and CDR2 SQIVND (reference sequence). CDR3 sequence reads: CATGQGAIGNTIYF. CDR3 bases: TGTGCCACGGGACAGGGGGCTATTGGAAACACCATATATTTT.

The chain joins TRBV18 to TRBJ2-7, with 9 bases lining up with TRBD2. This CDR3 is 15 amino acids long. The junction had 10 bases not matched to a gene; V was cut back by 5 bases and J by 5 bases. Germline V gene sequence: CDR1 KGHSH, CDR2 LQKENI. In nucleotides, the CDR3 is TGTGCCAGCTCATCACTCGCGGGAGGGCCAGACGAGCAGTACTTC. Its translation: CASSSLAGGPDEQYF.

This sequence joins TRBV28 and TRBJ1-2; no definite D call. Germline V gives CDR1 MDHEN, CDR2 SYDVKM. The CDR3 has 13 residues. V lost 5 bases to trimming and J lost 5 bases, with 12 bases between them. For the CDR3, the DNA is TGTGCCAGCAGTGCCAGCGGGTGGTATGGCTACACCTTC. Translating gives CASSASGWYGYTF.

The rearrangement joins TRBV9 to TRBJ2-5, with 13 bases matching TRBD2. The CDR3 extends over 16 amino acids. Germline V gene lookup returns CDR1 SGDLS and CDR2 YYNGEE. Unmatched junction bases numbered 2, after V lost 2 bases and J lost 1 base. CDR3 region: CASSVGLAGAQETQYF. The CDR3 region has the DNA TGTGCCAGCAGCGTCGGACTAGCGGGGGCCCAAGAGACCCAGTACTTC.

The chain couples TRBV4-2 to TRBJ2-1; 12 nucleotides match TRBD2. Trimming removed 4 bases from V and 9 bases from J; junction bases left unmatched: 10. Germline V gene data show CDR1 as LGHNA and CDR2 as YNFKEQ. The CDR3 covers 16 residues. The CDR3 DNA reads as TGTGCCAGCAGCCCCCGACTAGCGGGGGAGCTTGGTGAGCAGTTCTTC. Translation: CASSPRLAGELGEQFF.

This clone was found once. This rearrangement joins TRBV7-2 to TRBJ1-2; TRBD1 matches 8 bases. The CDR3 spans 13 residues. After removal of 4 bases from V and 4 bases from J, the junction contained 2 bases not matched to a gene. Germline V gene data show CDR1 as SGHTA and CDR2 as FQGNSA. CDR3 in DNA: TGTGCCAGCAGCTACGGACAGGGCTATGGCTACACCTTC. Amino acids: CASSYGQGYGYTF. Using reference TRBV7-2 and TRBJ1-2 for the parts outside the CDR3, the full variable domain is GAGVSQSPSNKVTEKGKDVELRCDPISGHTALYWYRQSLGQGLEFLIYFQGNSAPDKSGLPSDRFSAERTGGSVSTLTIQRTQQEDSAVYLCASSYGQGYGYTFGSGTRLTVV.

The chain carries TRBV11-1 and TRBJ1-2; D gene ambiguous. Germline assignment: CDR1 SGHAT and CDR2 FQDESV (reference sequence). This CDR3 has 13 residues. The V gene lost 3 bases and the J gene lost 1 base, with 6 bases spanning the gap. The chain's CDR3 is CASSLGINYGYTF. The CDR3 DNA sequence: TGTGCCAGCAGCTTGGGGATTAACTATGGCTACACCTTC.

In the case of this clone: The sample carries other DNA sequences with the same CDR3. The chain couples TRBV29-1 to TRBJ2-7; 8 bases agree with TRBD1. This CDR3 has 18 amino acids. V gave up 1 base and J gave up 4 bases; unmatched junction bases: 18. Germline CDR1 is SQVTM and CDR2 is ANQGSEA. In DNA form, the CDR3 reads TGCAGCGTTGAAGGTAGCCATCTTCCGGGACAGGCTTTTTACGAGCAGTACTTC. Its translation is CSVEGSHLPGQAFYEQYF.

This clone is a singleton in its sample. This chain joins TRBV5-1 and TRBJ2-1; 10 nucleotides match TRBD2. Germline V gene data show CDR1 as SGHRS and CDR2 as YFSETQ. The CDR3 is 15 amino acids. V was clipped by 4 bases and J by 4 bases; unmatched bases: 5. For the CDR3, the DNA is TGCGCCAGCAGCCCCGGGACTAGCGTTTACAATGAGCAGTTCTTC. The encoded protein is CASSPGTSVYNEQFF.

The sample holds one count of this clone. The chain has TRBV30 and TRBJ2-7, with TRBD1 as a possible D gene (6 bases). Trimming pared 4 bases from V and 5 bases from J, leaving 15 bases between. Germline-derived CDR1 and CDR2 are GTSNPN and SVGIG (reference sequence). The length of the CDR3 is 13 residues. The CDR3 nucleotides read TGTGCCTGGAATCGGAAACAGGGCCACGAGCAGTACTTC. It is translated as CAWNRKQGHEQYF.

The chain couples TRBV5-1 to TRBJ1-4; a weak D match, TRBD1 (5 bases). Germline lookup yields CDR1 SGHRS and CDR2 YFSETQ. Deletions cut 0 bases from V and 4 bases from J, with 7 bases between. This CDR3 has 14 residues. This CDR3 reads CASSLVGVNEKLFF. DNA for the CDR3: TGCGCCAGCAGCTTGGTAGGGGTTAATGAAAAACTGTTTTTT.

The chain combines TRBV10-3 with TRBJ2-7; D perhaps matches TRBD2 (6 bases). The germline gives CDR1 ENHRY, CDR2 SYGVKD. CDR3 length equals 14 residues. Trimming removed 7 bases from V and 2 bases from J, with 15 bases in between. CDR3 in DNA: TGTGCCATCAACCGAGCGGGTGCACCCTACGAGCAGTACTTC. It is translated as CAINRAGAPYEQYF.